This T cell receptor (beta chain) was documented in a study of low-dose radiotherapy and immunotherapy resistance in tumors. Study background: A dose of 0.5 Gy per fraction was delivered to Cohort 1 every 2 weeks, for a total of 6.5 Gy. Cohort 2 patients were irradiated with 1 Gy every two weeks, reaching 13 Gy over 26 weeks.

Specified time point: after trial treatment. Treatment noted: LDRT plus nivolumab, ipilimumab, low-dose cyclophosphamide and aspirin (RACIN trial). Treatment of the donors consisted of nivolumab and ipilimumab (plus aspirin, low-dose cyclophosphamide and low-dose radiotherapy). The CDR3 extends over 16 amino acids. Trimming cost V 3 bases and J 4 bases, with 13 bases left between them. Gene-specific TRAV and TRBV primers were used for first-strand cDNA, covering alpha and beta chains. Amplification of TCRs used a constant-region primer and V-primer adapter for 20 PCR cycles. MiXCR, run by TCRdb on the reads, gives a single entry per CDR3 protein. The repertoire has about 84,000 distinct CDR3 sequences, about a sixth of them found once; the top ten carry over 1.2%. This clonotype was observed at least ten times.

This sequence originates from a male donor with prostate cancer. The chain is built from TRBV12-3 or TRBV12-4 and TRBJ2-6; a weak D match, TRBD1 (6 bases). The material was PBMCs, obtained after low-dose radiotherapy plus immunotherapy. CDR3 region: CASSFKGVAGANVLTF. CDR3 sequence (DNA): TGTGCCAGCAGTTTTAAGGGGGTTGCCGGGGCCAACGTCCTGACTTTC.